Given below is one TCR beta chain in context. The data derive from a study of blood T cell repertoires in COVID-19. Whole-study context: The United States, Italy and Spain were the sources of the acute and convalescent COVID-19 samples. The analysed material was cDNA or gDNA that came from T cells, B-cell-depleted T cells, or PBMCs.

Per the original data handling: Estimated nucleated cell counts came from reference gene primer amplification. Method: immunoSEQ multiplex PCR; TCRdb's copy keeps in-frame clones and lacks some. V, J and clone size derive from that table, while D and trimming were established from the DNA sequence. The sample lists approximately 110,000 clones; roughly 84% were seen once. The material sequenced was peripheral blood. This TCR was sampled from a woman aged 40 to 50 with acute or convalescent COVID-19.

In DNA form, the CDR3 reads TGTGCCACTGCAAAATATAGCTCTGGAAACACCATATATTTT. This codes for CATAKYSSGNTIYF. The chain carries TRBV24-1 and TRBJ1-3; D gene ambiguous. CDR1 and CDR2 (germline): KGHDR, SFDVKD. V gave up 10 bases and J gave up 0 bases, with 12 bases separating them. There are 14 residues in the CDR3.